These 7 T cell receptor beta chains originate from one sample sequenced in a study of T cell responses to AZD1222 COVID-19 vaccine. The method was immunoSEQ multiplex PCR; TCRdb's version includes in-frame clones alone and lacks a portion of them. The data contain 50,000 to 70,000 clones, 85% of them singletons. The sequencing used peripheral blood, collected on day 0 of MenACWY control vaccination. These TCRs come from an adult in good health.

The rearrangement joins TRBV5-1 to TRBJ2-5; 8 nucleotides agree with TRBD1. Germline values: CDR1 SGHRS, CDR2 YFSETQ. The junction had 4 bases not matched to a gene; V was cut back by 4 bases and J by 5 bases. The CDR3 is made up of 13 amino acids. DNA for the CDR3: TGCGCCAGCAGCCTGGGACAGGTGGAGACCCAGTACTTC. Translated, it gives CASSLGQVETQYF.

V is TRBV5-1 and J is TRBJ1-5; unclear D gene. The CDR3 length is 14 residues. The germline V and J ends were trimmed by 3 bases and 5 bases, with 12 bases remaining between them. Germline assignment: CDR1 SGHRS and CDR2 YFSETQ. For the CDR3, the DNA is TGCGCCAGCAGCTCCCGCCCCGGCGATCAGCCCCAGCATTTT. Its translation: CASSSRPGDQPQHF.

The rearrangement joins TRBV5-1 to TRBJ2-1; 12 positions agree with TRBD1. V was clipped by 5 bases and J by 5 bases; unmatched bases: 5. Germline V gives CDR1 SGHRS, CDR2 YFSETQ. The CDR3 is 15 amino acids. The CDR3 DNA reads as TGCGCCAGCAGAGTAGGGACAGGGGGCAACAATGAGCAGTTCTTC. Translation: CASRVGTGGNNEQFF.

The V and J genes are TRBV20-1 and TRBJ1-1; 7 bases fit TRBD1. Unmatched junction bases numbered 8, after V lost 6 bases and J lost 4 bases. The V gene's germline CDR1 is DFQATT and CDR2 SNEGSKA (reference sequence). The CDR3 totals 13 residues. The chain's CDR3 is CSASTGEATEAFF. CDR3 nucleotides: TGCAGTGCGAGTACAGGGGAAGCCACTGAAGCTTTCTTT.

In DNA form, the CDR3 reads TGCGCCAGCAGCCAGGACGGGACAGGGGATCAGCCCCAGCATTTT. Its protein is CASSQDGTGDQPQHF. The chain has TRBV4-1 and TRBJ1-5; 10 bases line up with TRBD1. V dropped 3 bases and J dropped 5; count of bases not matched to a gene: 4. The length of the CDR3 is 15 residues. CDR1 is MGHRA, CDR2 YSYEKL, per germline.

This clone was counted a single time. The rearrangement uses TRBV28 and TRBJ1-6; a possible D gene is TRBD1 (5 bases). Germline CDR1 MDHEN, CDR2 SYDVKM. The length of the CDR3 is 17 residues. Trimming removed 4 bases at V and 4 bases at J, with 17 bases between. The CDR3 loop is CASSSPGGGAYNSPLHF. In nucleotides, the CDR3 is TGTGCCAGCAGTTCCCCGGGGGGAGGTGCATATAATTCACCCCTCCACTTT.

The chain uses TRBV4-1 and TRBJ1-2, with 8 bases fitting TRBD1. V was pared by 1 base and J by 8 bases, with 15 bases of the junction left unmatched. The germline CDR1 and CDR2 sequences are MGHRA and YSYEKL. The CDR3 consists of 17 residues. CDR3: CASSQGSQGAPVRGYTF. The CDR3 DNA sequence: TGCGCCAGCAGCCAAGGCAGCCAGGGGGCGCCGGTTAGGGGCTACACCTTC.